The clone carrying this TCR beta chain came up a few times. Its antigen is unidentified. TCRdb reprocessed the PCR reads via MiXCR and lists one record per CDR3 protein. Here the sample spans roughly 300,000 distinct CDR3 sequences, about 23% being singletons. This sample was taken from a study of molecular identifiers for immune sequencing clone quantification. Study results and caveats: Even with around 1 million naive cells present, spiked Jurkat TCR RNA from one cell was reportedly detectable.

The sequence came from a human donor in good health. Some libraries in this study had Jurkat cell RNA spiked in. The sample taken for sequencing was naive CD8+ T cells from blood, with Jurkat cell RNA spiked in. Indicated subset: FACS-sorted CD8+CD4-CCR7+CD45RA+ naive T cells.

The CDR3 spells CASRSGTTTYEQYF. CDR3 sequence (DNA): TGTGCCAGCAGGTCCGGGACGACAACCTACGAGCAGTACTTC. The chain employs TRBV5-6 and TRBJ2-7; D is tentatively TRBD1 or TRBD2 (5 bases each). Trimming removed 5 bases at V and 2 bases at J, with 14 bases between. Looked up from germline, CDR1 is SGHDT and CDR2 is YYEEEE. The CDR3 runs to 14 residues. The whole variable domain, remainder taken from reference TRBV5-6 and TRBJ2-7, is DAGVTQSPTHLIKTRGQQVTLRCSPKSGHDTVSWYQQALGQGPQFIFQYYEEEERQRGNFPDRFSGHQFPNYSSELNVNALLLGDSALYLCASRSGTTTYEQYFGPGTRLTVT.